These T cell receptor beta chains were read from a single sample in a study of shared clonotypes between healthy human individuals. Using immunoSEQ multiplex PCR, the repertoire was profiled, and TCRdb retains in-frame clones only, with some absent. This repertoire shows 1,400,000 or so clones, about 98.5% found once; its top ten account for over 0.3%. The source material was naive CD4+ T cells sorted from blood. The receptors derive from a man aged 30 to 39 in good health. CDR3s include the opening cysteine and the closing phenylalanine or tryptophan. D genes are given only for firm matches. For some rows the clone size is stated as once, few or many, or as a class when expanded; others skip it.

.	TRBJ2-7	TRBV11-2	TRBD1	CASSLASGTGGGEQYF	TGTGCCAGCAGCTTAGCTTCCGGGACAGGGGGCGGCGAGCAGTACTTC
.	TRBJ1-2	TRBV20-1	.	CSTGKDGYTF	TGCAGTACAGGGAAAGATGGCTACACCTTC
.	TRBJ2-1	TRBV11-1	.	CASSQFGNYPYNEQFF	TGTGCCAGCAGCCAATTCGGGAACTATCCGTACAATGAGCAGTTCTTC
.	TRBJ1-3	TRBV13	.	CASSFLQGPYSGNTIYF	TGTGCCAGCAGCTTCCTACAGGGACCTTACTCTGGAAACACCATATATTTT
once	TRBJ2-5	TRBV10-3	.	CAISEPTGSNQETQYF	TGTGCCATCAGTGAGCCGACGGGCAGCAATCAAGAGACCCAGTACTTC
.	TRBJ1-5	TRBV5-1	.	CASSLGGKAGPQHF	TGCGCCAGCAGCTTGGGGGGAAAAGCCGGGCCCCAGCATTTT
.	TRBJ2-5	TRBV18	.	CASSLRIETQYF	TGTGCCAGCTCACTCAGGATAGAGACCCAGTACTTC
.	TRBJ2-3	TRBV5-4	.	CASSFLGGYSTDTQYF	TGTGCCAGCAGCTTTCTTGGTGGTTATAGCACAGATACGCAGTATTTT
.	TRBJ1-2	TRBV9	TRBD1	CASSTVGQGYGYTF	TGTGCCAGCAGTACCGTGGGACAGGGGTACGGCTACACCTTC
.	TRBJ2-5	TRBV5-1	.	CASSLNNRGETQYF	TGCGCCAGCAGCTTGAACAACCGGGGGGAGACCCAGTACTTC
.	TRBJ2-7	TRBV27	.	CASSLRGRRPTYEQYF	TGTGCCAGCAGTTTAAGAGGCAGGAGACCCACGTACGAGCAGTACTTC
.	TRBJ2-7	TRBV29-1	.	CSAEGLSYEQYF	TGCAGCGCTGAGGGACTGAGCTACGAGCAGTACTTC